The 20 T cell receptor beta chains given below trace back to one sample, sequenced in a study of cytomegalovirus exposure and HLA in healthy donors. The PCR employed 60 Vbeta primers together with 13 Jbeta primers. Here immunoSEQ multiplex PCR was the method, and the copy in TCRdb shows in-frame clones only, minus some. Of 75,000 to 100,000 clones in the sample, under 85% were seen once. Sequencing used PBMCs. The receptors come from a woman aged 70-85 years in good health and CMV-seropositive.

With respect to this clone: One junction end does not reproduce the germline sequence, and a read error may be involved. J is TRBJ1-1 and V is TRBV28; a possible D gene is TRBD1 (5 bases). Germline CDR1 MDHEN, CDR2 SYDVKM. This CDR3 is built from 12 residues. DNA of the CDR3: TGTGCCAGCAGTTTATTGGACACGGAAGCTTTCTTT. The encoded protein is CASSLLDTEAFF.

This chain connects TRBV9 to TRBJ2-5; possibly TRBD2 for D (5 bases). V was shortened by 0 bases and J by 6 bases, with 12 bases between the two germline ends. This CDR3 contains 14 residues. The germline CDR1 and CDR2 sequences are SGDLS and YYNGEE. In nucleotides, the CDR3 is TGTGCCAGCAGCGTAGTTACGGGGTGGAAGACCCAGTACTTC. Its translation is CASSVVTGWKTQYF.

The chain is built from TRBV11-2 and TRBJ2-6; 9 positions agree with TRBD1. Per the germline V gene, CDR1 is SGHAT and CDR2 is FQNNGV. Trimming cost V 6 bases and J 1 base; bases outside gene matches: 7. The CDR3 extends over 17 amino acids. The CDR3 here is CASRAGQGNSGANVLTF. The CDR3 DNA follows: TGTGCCAGCAGAGCGGGACAGGGAAATTCTGGGGCCAACGTCCTGACTTTC.

Only one count was recorded for this clone. This chain links TRBV15 with TRBJ1-4, with 9 bases fitting TRBD1. Germline V lookup: CDR1 LNHNV, CDR2 YYDKDF (reference sequence). V lost 3 bases, J lost 7 bases, and 6 bases stayed unmatched. The CDR3 contains 15 residues. CDR3 sequence: CATSRSGTGSEKLFF. CDR3 bases: TGTGCCACCAGCAGGTCCGGGACAGGGAGTGAAAAACTGTTTTTT.

The table lists this clone with a count of one. This chain uses TRBV5-1 with TRBJ2-7; 11 nucleotides match TRBD2. CDR3 length: 20 amino acids. Germline CDR1 reads SGHRS; CDR2 reads YFSETQ. The V gene end was trimmed by 2 bases and the J gene end by 2 bases; junction bases not matched to a gene: 18. CDR3 DNA: TGCGCCAGCAGCTTCTCGGGCAGCCCTAGCGGGGGGCCGACCGCCTACGAGCAGTACTTC. It is translated as CASSFSGSPSGGPTAYEQYF.

The V and J genes are TRBV29-1 and TRBJ2-7; TRBD1 is a possible D gene (6 bases). V lost 0 bases, J lost 3 bases, and 6 bases lay in between. The V gene's germline CDR1 is SQVTM and CDR2 ANQGSEA. This CDR3 contains 12 residues. The CDR3 sequence: CSVEEDSYEQYF. The CDR3 DNA sequence: TGCAGCGTTGAAGAGGACAGCTACGAGCAGTACTTC.

V is TRBV19 and J is TRBJ2-7; 11 positions agree with TRBD2. V shed 5 bases, J shed 4 bases, and the junction held 4 bases outside the gene matches. Per germline, CDR1 LNHDA and CDR2 SQIVND (reference sequence). The CDR3 extends over 14 amino acids. The CDR3 here is CASSATSGIYEQYF. CDR3 in DNA: TGTGCCAGTAGTGCGACTAGCGGGATATACGAGCAGTACTTC.

V and J are TRBV4-2 and TRBJ1-2; D is uncertain. Germline V gives CDR1 LGHNA, CDR2 YNFKEQ. V was pared by 0 bases and J by 0 bases, with 17 bases between. CDR3 length: 18 residues. CDR3 residues: CASSQDTPFPAANYGYTF. The DNA of the CDR3 is TGTGCCAGCAGCCAAGATACTCCTTTTCCCGCGGCTAACTATGGCTACACCTTC.

With regard to this clone: A far larger clone is only one base removed, so a read error is likely. The chain joins TRBV6-1 to TRBJ2-1; 11 nucleotides agree with TRBD1. The CDR3 runs 19 residues. V lost 3 bases to trimming and J lost 3 bases; unmatched junction nucleotides: 13. Germline lookup yields CDR1 MNHNS and CDR2 SASEGT. For the CDR3, the DNA is TGTGCCAGCAGTGACTATGGACAGGGGGCGTTAGGATTCTACAATGAGCAGTTCTTC. It yields the protein CASSDYGQGALGFYNEQFF.

This rearrangement joins TRBV6-1 to TRBJ2-1; D is unresolved. Germline assignment: CDR1 MNHNS and CDR2 SASEGT. The CDR3 is 10 amino acids. Between the trimmed V and J ends, which lost 10 bases and 9 bases, there was a span of 10 bases. This chain's CDR3 is CATLLSEQFF. The CDR3 DNA reads as TGTGCCACCCTACTTAGTGAGCAGTTCTTC.

The rearrangement joins TRBV4-1 to TRBJ1-1; TRBD1 is a possible D gene (6 bases). CDR1 and CDR2 from the germline V gene are MGHRA and YSYEKL. V was clipped by 1 base and J by 4 bases, with 16 bases between them. The CDR3 runs 16 residues. The CDR3 DNA reads as TGCGCCAGCAGCCAAGCCGGAGGGGGGGCGCGCACTGAAGCTTTCTTT. It encodes CASSQAGGGARTEAFF.

This clone was detected only a few times. The rearrangement uses TRBV2 and TRBJ1-2; 8 nucleotides match TRBD1. This CDR3 comprises 16 residues. Trimming removed 1 base from V and 6 bases from J; junction bases left unmatched: 10. The germline CDR1 and CDR2 sequences are SNHLY and FYNNEI. The CDR3 protein is CASSEGWAGGKDGYTF. CDR3 sequence (DNA): TGTGCCAGCAGTGAAGGGTGGGCAGGGGGCAAGGATGGCTACACCTTC.

This sequence joins TRBV27 and TRBJ2-7; D might be TRBD2 (5 bases). V lost 6 bases to trimming and J lost 5 bases, with 17 bases between them. The germline V gene has CDR1 MNHEY and CDR2 SMNVEV (reference sequence). This CDR3 has 14 residues. The CDR3 loop is CASRLTGFKNEQYF. The DNA of the CDR3 is TGTGCCAGCAGACTCACGGGGTTTAAAAACGAGCAGTACTTC.

The V call is TRBV7-6, the J call TRBJ1-5; D perhaps matches TRBD1 (6 bases). V was pared by 2 bases and J by 3 bases, with 11 bases between. The CDR3 length is 15 residues. Germline V lookup: CDR1 SGHVS, CDR2 FNYEAQ. The CDR3 region is CASSLQTGLNQPQHF. The CDR3 nucleotides are TGTGCCAGCAGCTTACAAACAGGGCTCAATCAGCCCCAGCATTTT.

This clone was detected only once. The chain carries TRBV7-3 and TRBJ2-7; TRBD2 matches 8 bases. CDR3 length: 13 residues. The V gene end was trimmed by 5 bases and the J gene end by 7 bases; junction bases not matched to a gene: 7. Germline values: CDR1 SGHTA, CDR2 FQGTGA. The CDR3 nucleotides are TGTGCCAGCAGCACGTTCAGCGGGGGAGAGCAGTACTTC. Encoded protein: CASSTFSGGEQYF.

The gene calls are TRBV6-1 and TRBJ1-5; 9 nucleotides match TRBD1. The CDR3 spans 17 residues. Germline V gene sequence: CDR1 MNHNS, CDR2 SASEGT. Trimming cost V 1 base and J 7 bases; bases outside gene matches: 11. This chain's CDR3 is CASSEVSWGQGRQPQHF. The CDR3 DNA reads TGTGCCAGCAGTGAAGTAAGTTGGGGACAGGGTAGGCAGCCCCAGCATTTT.

This chain joins TRBV19 and TRBJ2-7; D not resolved. Germline V CDR1 and CDR2: LNHDA, SQIVND (reference sequence). The CDR3 is 14 amino acids. The V end was cut by 4 bases, the J end by 2 bases, with 12 bases between. The CDR3 region has the DNA TGTGCCAGTAGTACCCCGGGTACTGCCTACGAGCAGTACTTC. The encoded protein is CASSTPGTAYEQYF.

This chain connects TRBV5-4 to TRBJ1-1; D may be TRBD1 (5 bases). The CDR3 is made up of 13 amino acids. Germline V CDR1 and CDR2: SGHNT, YYREEE (reference sequence). V gave up 5 bases and J gave up 3 bases, with 11 bases separating them. The CDR3 bases are TGTGCCAGCAGAGGGGAAATAGACACTGAAGCTTTCTTT. Amino acids: CASRGEIDTEAFF.

The J gene is TRBJ2-7, the V gene TRBV29-1; TRBD1 aligns across 8 bases. This CDR3 region has 14 residues. From germline, CDR1 is SQVTM and CDR2 ANQGSEA. With 7 bases clipped from V and 1 base from J, the junction kept 9 bases outside the gene matches. CDR3 sequence: CSAISGTGSYEQYF. In nucleotides, the CDR3 is TGCAGCGCCATTTCCGGGACAGGATCCTACGAGCAGTACTTC.

This chain's CDR3 is CASSDRGLKNIQYF. DNA of the CDR3: TGTGCCAGCAGTGACAGGGGGCTGAAAAACATTCAGTACTTC. The rearrangement links TRBV28 to TRBJ2-4, with 10 nucleotides matching TRBD1. V shed 5 bases, J shed 4 bases, and the junction held 2 bases outside the gene matches. The germline V gene has CDR1 MDHEN and CDR2 SYDVKM. CDR3 size: 14 residues.